These 23 T cell receptor beta chains share one sample of origin, sequenced in a study of cytomegalovirus exposure and HLA in healthy donors. Researchers ran the PCR with 60 Vbeta and 13 Jbeta primers. Profiled with immunoSEQ multiplex PCR; TCRdb holds only in-frame clones, not every one. The table lists fewer than 250,000 clones, around four fifths of them singletons, with 3.5% to 4% in the top ten. The sequencing sample was made of PBMCs. Receptors were obtained from a male donor in good health and CMV-seronegative.

The V gene is TRBV9, the J gene TRBJ2-5, with 8 bases aligning to TRBD2. This CDR3 is built from 18 residues. V was clipped by 4 bases and J by 3 bases; unmatched bases: 17. Germline assignment: CDR1 SGDLS and CDR2 YYNGEE. The CDR3 loop is CASSSQGAREGREETQYF. The CDR3 bases are TGTGCCAGCAGCTCCCAAGGGGCCCGGGAGGGCCGGGAAGAGACCCAGTACTTC.

A few counts support this clone. V gene TRBV29-1 combines with J gene TRBJ1-3; 7 bases are a match to TRBD1. The V segment lost 5 bases and the J segment 7 bases; nucleotides outside the gene matches: 5. Per germline, CDR1 SQVTM and CDR2 ANQGSEA. The CDR3 has 12 amino acids. The CDR3 nucleotides read TGCAGCGTTTCCGGGACAGAGAACACCATATATTTT. Amino acids: CSVSGTENTIYF.

V usage is TRBV7-8 and J usage is TRBJ1-1; 8 bases agree with TRBD1. V was pared by 4 bases and J by 0 bases, with 4 bases of the junction left unmatched. Germline V CDR1 and CDR2: SGHVS, FQNEAQ. The length of the CDR3 is 15 residues. CDR3 sequence: CASSSDRGVNTEAFF. CDR3 nucleotides: TGTGCCAGCAGCTCAGACAGGGGAGTGAACACTGAAGCTTTCTTT. Together with reference TRBV7-8 and TRBJ1-1, the CDR3 gives the full variable domain: GAGVSQSPRYKVAKRGQDVALRCDPISGHVSLFWYQQALGQGPEFLTYFQNEAQLDKSGLPSDRFFAERPEGSVSTLKIQRTQQEDSAVYLCASSSDRGVNTEAFFGQGTRLTVV.

The rearrangement uses TRBV10-3 and TRBJ2-3; the D gene is possibly TRBD2 (6 bases). CDR3 size: 14 residues. Germline assignment: CDR1 ENHRY and CDR2 SYGVKD. The ends were cut back, 2 bases at V and 5 bases at J, with 11 bases in the middle. In nucleotides, the CDR3 is TGTGCCATCAGTGAGGGTCGGGAGTTAGATACGCAGTATTTT. It translates to CAISEGRELDTQYF.

The chain couples TRBV29-1 to TRBJ2-7, with 9 bases identical to TRBD2. There are 13 residues in the CDR3. CDR1 is SQVTM and CDR2 is ANQGSEA in the germline V gene. J lost 3 bases, V lost 3 bases, and 3 bases had no gene match. The CDR3 DNA reads as TGCAGCGTTGATGCGGGAGGGAACTACGAGCAGTACTTC. Its translation: CSVDAGGNYEQYF.

The V gene is TRBV2, the J gene TRBJ1-1; 7 bases are a match to TRBD1. V lost 11 bases and J lost 0; bases outside the gene matches: 18. Germline CDR1 is SNHLY and CDR2 is FYNNEI. The CDR3 length is 17 residues. The CDR3 loop is CAGYSRRTGVMNTEAFF. CDR3 nucleotide sequence: TGTGCCGGATATTCCCGCCGGACAGGCGTCATGAACACTGAAGCTTTCTTT.

J is TRBJ2-7 and V is TRBV9, with D maybe TRBD2 (6 bases). Looked up from germline, CDR1 is SGDLS and CDR2 is YYNGEE. The V end lost 4 bases, the J end lost 0 bases, and 14 bases lay between the germline ends. The CDR3 runs to 15 residues. CDR3 amino acids: CASSLEGTASYEQYF. In nucleotides, the CDR3 is TGTGCCAGCAGCTTGGAGGGGACGGCCTCCTACGAGCAGTACTTC.

The V gene is TRBV6-1, the J gene TRBJ2-5; D unresolved. V shed 7 bases and J shed 3 bases, with 9 bases lying between them. CDR3 length: 12 amino acids. The V gene's germline CDR1 is MNHNS and CDR2 SASEGT. The CDR3 region has the DNA TGTGCCAGCACTAGAGCAGAAGAGACCCAGTACTTC. This encodes CASTRAEETQYF.

The chain joins TRBV5-6 to TRBJ2-7; 7 bases fit TRBD2. In germline, CDR1 is SGHDT, CDR2 YYEEEE. The CDR3 sequence is 14 residues long. V gave up 3 bases and J gave up 1 base; unmatched junction bases: 4. CDR3 DNA: TGTGCCAGCAGCTGGGGGGGGACGTCCTACGAGCAGTACTTC. Protein product: CASSWGGTSYEQYF.

V is TRBV10-3 and J is TRBJ1-1; TRBD1 matches at 9 bases. From germline, CDR1 is ENHRY and CDR2 SYGVKD. Germline trimming cut 7 bases from V and 5 bases from J; bases unmatched to any gene: 17. The CDR3 contains 17 residues. CDR3 in amino acids: CAITLNVGQGTWTEAFF. In nucleotides, the CDR3 is TGTGCCATCACCCTTAACGTCGGACAGGGGACATGGACTGAAGCTTTCTTT.

The rearrangement links TRBV5-4 to TRBJ2-3; D might be TRBD2 (6 bases). V lost 4 bases and J 4 bases, leaving 10 bases between the germline ends. The CDR3 consists of 13 residues. Germline CDR1 SGHNT, CDR2 YYREEE (reference sequence). Here the CDR3 reads CASSLPGADTQYF. The DNA for the CDR3 is TGTGCCAGCAGCCTACCGGGGGCAGATACGCAGTATTTT. Supplemented by reference TRBV5-4 and TRBJ2-3, the full variable domain reads ETGVTQSPTHLIKTRGQQVTLRCSSQSGHNTVSWYQQALGQGPQFIFQYYREEENGRGNFPPRFSGLQFPNYSSELNVNALELDDSALYLCASSLPGADTQYFGPGTRLTVL.

The CDR3 DNA is TGTGCCAGCAGCGACCCCCCCTCTGAGTCCCTCCACTTT. Protein sequence: CASSDPPSESLHF. V and J are TRBV9 and TRBJ1-6, with D hard to call. Germline lookup yields CDR1 SGDLS and CDR2 YYNGEE. Trimming stripped 3 bases from V and 14 bases from J, with 15 bases between. CDR3 length equals 13 residues.

The chain carries TRBV6-5 and TRBJ2-1; 7 bases align to TRBD2. The germline V gene has CDR1 MNHEY and CDR2 SVGAGI. The V gene end was trimmed by 10 bases and the J gene end by 7 bases; junction bases not matched to a gene: 13. The length of the CDR3 is 14 residues. In DNA, the CDR3 is TGTGCCACCTGGGGGGGAGGGGTTAGGAATGAGCAGTTCTTC. This sequence encodes CATWGGGVRNEQFF.

V gene TRBV19 combines with J gene TRBJ2-1; TRBD2 matches at 10 bases. Germline lookup yields CDR1 LNHDA and CDR2 SQIVND (reference sequence). The junction had 9 bases not matched to a gene; V was cut back by 7 bases and J by 6 bases. The CDR3 length is 15 residues. CDR3 DNA sequence: TGTGCCAGTAAAGCGGGAGGGCCCCGTCTCAATGAGCAGTTCTTC. It translates to CASKAGGPRLNEQFF. The full variable domain, completed using reference TRBV19 and TRBJ2-1, is DGGITQSPKYLFRKEGQNVTLSCEQNLNHDAMYWYRQDPGQGLRLIYYSQIVNDFQKGDIAEGYSVSREKKESFPLTVTSAQKNPTAFYLCASKAGGPRLNEQFFGPGTRLTVL.

Note on this clone: This specimen includes other DNA sequences encoding the same CDR3. The chain couples TRBV5-1 to TRBJ2-5; D gene ambiguous. V was trimmed by 3 bases and J by 2 bases, leaving 8 bases between them. Germline lookup yields CDR1 SGHRS and CDR2 YFSETQ. CDR3 length equals 13 residues. In DNA form, the CDR3 reads TGCGCCAGCAGCTCCGGTCATCAAGAGACCCAGTACTTC. This encodes CASSSGHQETQYF.

V gene TRBV6-1 combines with J gene TRBJ2-6, with D perhaps matching TRBD2 (5 bases). Trimming pared 0 bases from V and 3 bases from J, leaving 12 bases between. In germline, CDR1 is MNHNS, CDR2 SASEGT. CDR3 length: 17 amino acids. CDR3 nucleotides: TGTGCCAGCAGTGAAGCGCGGGCAGGCTATGGGGCCAACGTCCTGACTTTC. Protein product: CASSEARAGYGANVLTF.

The chain couples TRBV28 to TRBJ2-7; D possibly corresponds to TRBD1 (5 bases). Trimming took 2 bases from V and 6 from J, leaving 11 bases between them. The CDR3 contains 13 residues. Germline-derived CDR1 and CDR2 are MDHEN and SYDVKM. Here the CDR3 DNA reads TGTGCCAGCAGTTTAACTGCCAGGGTCGAGCAGTACTTC. It translates to CASSLTARVEQYF.

The chain carries TRBV27 and TRBJ2-1, with 11 bases aligning to TRBD2. J gave up 6 bases and V 2 bases, and 9 bases lay outside the gene matches. Germline V lookup: CDR1 MNHEY, CDR2 SMNVEV (reference sequence). There are 17 residues in the CDR3. The CDR3 sequence is CASSLVSGRAEGNEQFF. The CDR3 DNA reads as TGTGCCAGCAGTTTAGTTAGCGGGAGGGCCGAAGGCAATGAGCAGTTCTTC.

V gene TRBV28 combines with J gene TRBJ1-1; 9 bases line up with TRBD1. CDR3 size: 15 residues. Trimming cost V 5 bases and J 10 bases; bases outside gene matches: 14. Per the germline V gene, CDR1 is MDHEN and CDR2 is SYDVKM. CDR3 nucleotides: TGTGCCAGCAGTCCCAATGAAGACAGGGGGAACCGAGCTTTCTTT. Its protein is CASSPNEDRGNRAFF.

The gene calls are TRBV18 and TRBJ1-5, with D tentatively TRBD1 (5 bases). The CDR3 is 14 residues long. V was cut by 4 bases and J by 1 base, with 8 bases left in between. Germline V gene sequence: CDR1 KGHSH, CDR2 LQKENI. For the CDR3, the DNA is TGTGCCAGCTCACAGGGGTCGAGCAATCAGCCCCAGCATTTT. The encoded protein is CASSQGSSNQPQHF.

In this sample, this clone turned up once. The chain combines TRBV5-1 with TRBJ2-5; 8 bases are a match to TRBD1. J gave up 11 bases and V 4 bases, and 13 bases lay outside the gene matches. The CDR3 runs to 14 residues. CDR1 SGHRS and CDR2 YFSETQ come from the germline V gene. The CDR3 reads CASSPGTGPTEQYF. CDR3 DNA sequence: TGCGCCAGCAGCCCGGGGACAGGCCCTACGGAGCAGTACTTC. Complete variable domain (other parts from reference TRBV5-1 and TRBJ2-5): KAGVTQTPRYLIKTRGQQVTLSCSPISGHRSVSWYQQTPGQGLQFLFEYFSETQRNKGNFPGRFSGRQFSNSRSEMNVSTLELGDSALYLCASSPGTGPTEQYFGPGTRLLVL.

The table lists this clone with a few counts. The chain carries TRBV28 and TRBJ1-2; 7 nucleotides align to TRBD1. Germline V gene lookup returns CDR1 MDHEN and CDR2 SYDVKM. V gave up 3 bases and J gave up 5 bases; unmatched junction bases: 9. The CDR3 covers 15 residues. The CDR3 protein is CASSLVSGGLYGYTF. CDR3 coding DNA: TGTGCCAGCAGTTTGGTGTCAGGGGGTCTATATGGCTACACCTTC.

The chain recombines TRBV27 with TRBJ1-5; TRBD1 matches at 7 bases. Germline-derived CDR1 and CDR2 are MNHEY and SMNVEV (reference sequence). CDR3 length: 15 amino acids. With V trimmed by 5 bases and J by 2 bases, 6 bases remained unmatched. The CDR3 sequence: CASSPKTGGNQPQHF. For the CDR3, the DNA is TGTGCCAGCAGTCCGAAAACAGGGGGCAATCAGCCCCAGCATTTT.